Below are 7 T cell receptor beta chains sequenced from a single sample in a study of blood T cells in healthy people across ages. Alongside a J-beta primer mix, a sample-barcoded 5' primer served in a second PCR lasting about 7 to 11 cycles. One entry per CDR3 protein results from TCRdb running MiXCR on the 5' RACE reads. The sample carries about 1,400,000 distinct CDR3 sequences, approximately 40% recorded once. Sample: blood. Receptor source: a young woman in good health.

The chain employs TRBV19 and TRBJ1-5, with D uncertain. Germline assignment: CDR1 LNHDA and CDR2 SQIVND (reference sequence). The CDR3 runs to 15 residues. The V end lost 3 bases, the J end lost 0 bases, and 9 bases lay between the germline ends. The CDR3 nucleotides are TGTGCCAGTAGTATCGCCCGAGATAGCAATCAGCCCCAGCATTTT. The encoded protein is CASSIARDSNQPQHF.

This clonotype appeared many times. The chain combines TRBV9 with TRBJ2-1; 7 bases map to TRBD2. The CDR3 runs 14 residues. J gave up 4 bases and V 4 bases, and 5 bases lay outside the gene matches. Germline V CDR1 and CDR2: SGDLS, YYNGEE. The CDR3 here is CASSPRTSYNEQFF. CDR3 DNA: TGTGCCAGCAGCCCCCGGACTAGTTACAATGAGCAGTTCTTC.

The rearrangement uses TRBV7-2 and TRBJ1-4; D unclear. The CDR3 loop spans 13 amino acids. In germline, CDR1 is SGHTA, CDR2 FQGNSA. V lost 5 bases and J 8 bases, leaving 12 bases between the germline ends. CDR3 DNA sequence: TGTGCCAGCAGCATCTCGGGCGGGGAAAAACTGTTTTTT. Encoded protein: CASSISGGEKLFF.

The chain has TRBV11-2 and TRBJ2-7; either TRBD1 or TRBD2 may supply D (6 bases each). There are 15 residues in the CDR3. The V gene lost 3 bases and the J gene lost 4 bases, with 16 bases spanning the gap. The germline CDR1 and CDR2 sequences are SGHAT and FQNNGV. The CDR3 sequence: CASSFGYEGGYEQYF. The CDR3 nucleotides are TGTGCCAGCAGCTTTGGGTATGAGGGGGGATACGAGCAGTACTTC.

The J gene is TRBJ1-4, the V gene TRBV29-1; a weak D match, TRBD1 (5 bases). The germline gives CDR1 SQVTM, CDR2 ANQGSEA. The CDR3 consists of 13 residues. V lost 4 bases and J lost 3, with 9 bases in between. In DNA, the CDR3 is TGCAGCGTTGGGGGCTCTGCTAATGAAAAACTGTTTTTT. Protein sequence: CSVGGSANEKLFF.

This chain uses TRBV6-4 with TRBJ2-1; 7 bases map to TRBD2. The tail of the sequence fits TRBJ2-7 better, so the J call may be wrong. The CDR3 contains 17 residues. Germline loops: CDR1 MRHNA, CDR2 SNTAGT. CDR3 nucleotide sequence: TGTGCCAGCAGTCCACCTACTCGGGACTACTCCTTCTACGAGCAGTACTTC. Translating gives CASSPPTRDYSFYEQYF.

The rearrangement joins TRBV28 to TRBJ2-3; D gene unclear. The CDR3 is made up of 16 amino acids. Germline assignment: CDR1 MDHEN and CDR2 SYDVKM. The V and J ends lost 4 bases and 3 bases respectively, with 17 bases between them. CDR3 coding DNA: TGTGCCAGCAGTTCCCTGGGCCAGGTGGGAACAGATACGCAGTATTTT. This encodes CASSSLGQVGTDTQYF. Supplemented by reference TRBV28 and TRBJ2-3, the full variable domain reads DVKVTQSSRYLVKRTGEKVFLECVQDMDHENMFWYRQDPGLGLRLIYFSYDVKMKEKGDIPEGYSVSREKKERFSLILESASTNQTSMYLCASSSLGQVGTDTQYFGPGTRLTVL.